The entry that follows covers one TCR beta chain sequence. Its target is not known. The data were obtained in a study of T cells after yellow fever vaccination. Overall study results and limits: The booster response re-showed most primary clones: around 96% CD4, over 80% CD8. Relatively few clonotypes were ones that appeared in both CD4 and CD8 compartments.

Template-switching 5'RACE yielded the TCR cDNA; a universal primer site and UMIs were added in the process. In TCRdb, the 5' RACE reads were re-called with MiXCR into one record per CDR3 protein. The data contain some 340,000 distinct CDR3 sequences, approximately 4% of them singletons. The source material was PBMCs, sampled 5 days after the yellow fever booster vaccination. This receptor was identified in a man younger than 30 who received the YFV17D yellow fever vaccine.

The CDR3 spells CASSLNRVQETQYF. The CDR3 DNA reads as TGCGCCAGCAGCTTAAACAGGGTCCAAGAGACCCAGTACTTC. This sequence joins TRBV5-1 and TRBJ2-5, with a possible D match to TRBD1 (6 bases). Germline CDR1 SGHRS, CDR2 YFSETQ. The CDR3 sequence is 14 residues long. The ends were cut back, 2 bases at V and 1 base at J, with 9 bases in the middle.